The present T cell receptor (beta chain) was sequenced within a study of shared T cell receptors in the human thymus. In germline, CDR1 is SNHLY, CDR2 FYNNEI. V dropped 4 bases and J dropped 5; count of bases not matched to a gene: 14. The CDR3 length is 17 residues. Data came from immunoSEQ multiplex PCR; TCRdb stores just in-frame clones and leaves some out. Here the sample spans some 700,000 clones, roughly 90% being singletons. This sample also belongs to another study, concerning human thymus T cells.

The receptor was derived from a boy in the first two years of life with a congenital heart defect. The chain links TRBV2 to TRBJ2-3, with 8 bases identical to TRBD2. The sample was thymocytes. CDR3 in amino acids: CASSGSHWREERDTQYF. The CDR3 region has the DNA TGTGCCAGCAGTGGAAGTCATTGGCGGGAGGAAAGAGATACGCAGTATTTT.